The 5 T cell receptor beta chains below all came from one sample that was sequenced in a study of cytomegalovirus exposure and HLA in healthy donors (dated by TCRdb to between 2016 and 2019). Library construction relied on the immunoSEQ multiplex PCR assay. For the multiplex PCR, a mixture combining 60 forward primers for TCR Vbeta segments and 13 reverse primers for TCR Jbeta segments was used. The source is immuneACCESS, and TCRdb retained only in-frame sequences with V and J called. Part of the clones is not carried over; for the studies checked, unresolved V genes explain less than half of this, and the remainder is unexplained. The sample profile shows over 55,000 clones; less than 75% of them were found once. The ten top clones hold 6.5% to 8% of the sample. The sequencing input was PBMCs. The receptors here all came from a man between 35 and 55 years old in good health and CMV-seropositive.

This clone has only a few counts. The chain has TRBV15 and TRBJ1-2; 10 bases line up with TRBD1. J was trimmed by 8 bases and V by 7 bases; bases with no gene match: 13. CDR1 is LNHNV and CDR2 is YYDKDF in the germline V gene (reference sequence). CDR3 length: 15 residues. In DNA, the CDR3 is TGTGCCACCACCAAAGGGGGACAGGGGATGGGAGGCTACACCTTC. Protein sequence: CATTKGGQGMGGYTF. The entire variable domain, with the rest obtained from reference TRBV15 and TRBJ1-2, is as follows: DAMVIQNPRYQVTQFGKPVTLSCSQTLNHNVMYWYQQKSSQAPKLLFHYYDKDFNNEADTPDNFQSRRPNTSFCFLDIRSPGLGDTAMYLCATTKGGQGMGGYTFGSGTRLTVV.

The chain joins TRBV6-5 to TRBJ1-5; D gene ambiguous. Trimming shortened V by 2 bases and J by 5 bases, and 13 bases separated the two germline ends. Germline lookup yields CDR1 MNHEY and CDR2 SVGAGI. This CDR3 has 15 amino acids. For the CDR3, the DNA is TGTGCCAGCAGTTACGGTGGCGGGCCACATCAGCCCCAGCATTTT. This sequence encodes CASSYGGGPHQPQHF.

CDR3 loop: CASSGDFFEQYF. CDR3 DNA: TGTGCCAGCAGTGGGGACTTTTTTGAGCAGTACTTC. The chain joins TRBV27 to TRBJ2-7, with D maybe TRBD2 (6 bases). V lost 5 bases and J 7 bases, leaving 12 bases between the germline ends. Per germline, CDR1 MNHEY and CDR2 SMNVEV (reference sequence). The CDR3 is 12 residues long.

The chain combines TRBV5-4 with TRBJ2-1; no definite D call. The CDR3 covers 12 residues. CDR1 SGHNT and CDR2 YYREEE come from the germline V gene (reference sequence). Trimming stripped 0 bases from V and 10 bases from J, with 8 bases between. CDR3 DNA sequence: TGTGCCAGCAGCTTGGCATCCGGGGAGCAGTTCTTC. Translating gives CASSLASGEQFF.

V gene TRBV6-4 combines with J gene TRBJ2-1; perhaps TRBD1 as D (5 bases). This CDR3 region has 14 residues. Germline V gives CDR1 MRHNA, CDR2 SNTAGT. Trimming pared 3 bases from V and 0 bases from J, leaving 6 bases between. Written as DNA, the CDR3 is TGTGCCAGCAGTGAGGACAACTCCTACAATGAGCAGTTCTTC. Protein sequence: CASSEDNSYNEQFF.